The rows below give T cell receptor beta chains drawn from one sample of a study of T cell repertoires in cytomegalovirus infection. The antigens these receptors bind are not known. TCRdb processed the reads anew with MiXCR; each CDR3 protein has one entry. The sample lists under 200,000 distinct CDR3 sequences, about a fifth occurring once. The sample here was CD8+ T cells from cultured PBMCs, taken from culture after CMV antigen stimulation. The source is a human donor in good health (CMV status not recorded). Some clones in this sample may be carry-over from other donors' samples. The conserved cysteine and the conserved F or W are not part of the CDR3 here. Some rows have no size entry. The others give once, few or many, or a class for an expanded clone.

TRBJ2-7 | TRBV6-6 | few | ASSFGLYEQY
TRBJ2-7 | TRBV7-9 | few | ASSSDRGWNEQY
TRBJ2-7 | TRBV6-2/TRBV6-3 | . | ASSPSWDEQY
TRBJ1-4 | TRBV7-8 | few | ASSSGSLRGEKLF
TRBJ2-7 | TRBV11-2 | few | ASSLGRILNEQY
TRBJ2-1 | TRBV6-2/TRBV6-3 | . | ASKGGYYNEQF
TRBJ2-7 | TRBV6-2/TRBV6-3 | few | ASSADTSYEQY
TRBJ1-1 | TRBV7-9 | . | ASSPRTGGNTEAF
TRBJ1-2 | TRBV10-3 | . | AIGGPSAQGYT
TRBJ2-3 | TRBV4-1 | . | ASSQGLLDTQY
TRBJ2-3 | TRBV7-9 | many | ASSWTVNTSTDTQY
TRBJ2-2 | TRBV7-2 | few | ASSRFRASNTGELF
TRBJ2-7 | TRBV7-6 | . | ASSLSGFEQY
TRBJ2-1 | TRBV7-6 | few | ASSFGLGDEQF
TRBJ2-3 | TRBV7-2 | few | ASSLSTSGGPTDTQY
TRBJ2-1 | TRBV6-6 | . | ASVGRGRENEQF
TRBJ1-6 | TRBV11-2 | few | ASSLLRTGTGNSPLH
TRBJ2-1 | TRBV20-1 | . | SAGRTSSYNEQF
TRBJ1-2 | TRBV27 | . | ASRAPFYGYT
TRBJ2-7 | TRBV19 | few | ASSFRDGGTIYEQY
TRBJ2-3 | TRBV28 | few | ASSLLQGGGTDTQY
TRBJ2-1 | TRBV2 | few | ASSGTGAGPSSYNEQF
TRBJ2-2 | TRBV23-1 | . | ASRPTDFSGEEKNTGELF
TRBJ2-2 | TRBV27 | many | ASVRDRNTGELF
TRBJ2-4 | TRBV7-3 | . | ASSLGGGPPTFAAKNIQY
TRBJ1-5 | TRBV19 | few | AASLGQGHNQPQH
TRBJ1-3 | TRBV19 | . | AGDWGPLLSGNTIY
TRBJ2-1 | TRBV6-2/TRBV6-3 | few | ASSRLGSYNEQF
TRBJ2-1 | TRBV5-4 | . | ASSLGEAYEQF
TRBJ1-5 | TRBV4-1 | . | ASSQVLGGVQPQH
TRBJ2-7 | TRBV6-2/TRBV6-3 | few | ASRGQHPYYEQY
TRBJ2-1 | TRBV12-3/TRBV12-4 | few | ASSLGAGRRGDNEQF
TRBJ1-4 | TRBV6-6 | few | ASSDSGWNEKLF
TRBJ2-7 | TRBV28 | . | ATHKDKTGGISYEQY
TRBJ2-3 | TRBV6-5 | . | ASSYSGGSQERTDTQY
TRBJ2-5 | TRBV9 | . | ASSATSGGRGTQY
TRBJ2-7 | TRBV5-6 | . | ASSGGDSGFYEQY
TRBJ2-1 | TRBV6-1 | few | ASSVSGGGAYNEQF
TRBJ1-5 | TRBV7-9 | . | ASSLEEPGVGQPQH
TRBJ1-6 | TRBV7-9 | few | ASSPAGRFGSPLH
TRBJ2-1 | TRBV27 | few | ASSFGSAGWNNEQF
TRBJ1-1 | TRBV27 | . | ASSETTGGTEAF
TRBJ2-1 | TRBV7-9 | . | ASSLAGNEDEQF
TRBJ2-3 | TRBV27 | . | ASSPRWGRTDTQY
TRBJ2-2 | TRBV6-2/TRBV6-3 | few | ASSYSDQTDLNTGELF
TRBJ2-1 | TRBV6-6 | . | ASSLGTGGLEQF
TRBJ1-4 | TRBV7-3 | . | ASRPSEKLF
TRBJ2-3 | TRBV12-3/TRBV12-4 | . | ASCSLIETGLPPDTQY
TRBJ1-6 | TRBV2 | . | ASSEVSPQLLSPLH
TRBJ2-7 | TRBV4-1 | . | ASSHGGSYEQY
TRBJ2-2 | TRBV4-1 | . | ASSQEGERTSGRRPGELF
TRBJ1-2 | TRBV20-1 | few | STRVPGGRFYGYT
TRBJ1-5 | TRBV7-2 | . | ASSLDRSVHQPQH
TRBJ1-5 | TRBV7-8 | many | ASSKDGLSNQPQH
TRBJ2-7 | TRBV12-3/TRBV12-4 | . | ASSTGPYEQY
TRBJ2-7 | TRBV28 | . | ASSEAGTAYEQY